The present entry profiles one T cell receptor beta chain with its context. Its antigen remains unidentified. Germline assignment: CDR1 MNHEY and CDR2 SMNVEV (reference sequence). Trimming took 0 bases from V and 3 from J, leaving 6 bases between them. The CDR3 is made up of 13 amino acids. The sample is drawn from a study of radiotherapy plus CTLA-4 blockade in lung cancer. Study-wide background: Disease control was present in 31% of patients, and objective responses in roughly 17%. Whole-study results and caveats: Reportedly, early blood T cell clone dynamics best predicted response, with interferon-beta. Following radiotherapy plus ipilimumab, tumor-derived TCR clones expanded in the blood.

Data came from immunoSEQ multiplex PCR; TCRdb stores just in-frame clones and leaves some out. The sample shows tens of thousands of clones, about 88% of them seen only once. Alongside CTLA-4 blockade with ipilimumab, patients with chemo-refractory metastatic non-small-cell lung cancer received focal radiation. The TCR originated in a human donor with non-small cell lung cancer whose response to radiotherapy plus ipilimumab could not be evaluated. This specimen was peripheral blood, taken from a patient treated with radiotherapy plus ipilimumab. The rearrangement links TRBV27 to TRBJ2-7; unclear D gene. CDR3 sequence (DNA): TGTGCCAGCAGTTTATCGGCCAGCTACGAGCAGTACTTC. It translates to CASSLSASYEQYF.